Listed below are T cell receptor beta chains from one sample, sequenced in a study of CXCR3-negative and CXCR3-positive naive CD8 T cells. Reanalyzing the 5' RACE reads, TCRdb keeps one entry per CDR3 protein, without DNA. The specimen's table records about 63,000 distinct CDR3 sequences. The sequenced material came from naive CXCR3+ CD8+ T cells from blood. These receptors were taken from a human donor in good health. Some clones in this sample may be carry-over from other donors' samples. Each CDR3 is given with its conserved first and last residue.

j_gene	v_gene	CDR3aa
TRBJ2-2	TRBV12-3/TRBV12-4	CASSEPRRPGELFF
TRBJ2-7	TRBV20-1	CSARDQNWQGYEQYF
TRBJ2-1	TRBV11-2	CASSQGTGWNEQFF
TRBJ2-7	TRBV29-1	CSAEAGQGNEQYF
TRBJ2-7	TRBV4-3	CASSNTRGPTYEQYF
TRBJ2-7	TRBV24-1	CATSERNNYEQYF
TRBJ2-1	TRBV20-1	CSASSGSSYNEQFF
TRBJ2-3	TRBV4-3	CASSRFGLAGGYDTDTQYF
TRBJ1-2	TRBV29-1	CSVEDNGGYTF
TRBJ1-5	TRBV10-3	CAISETRVQPQHF
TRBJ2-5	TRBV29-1	CSALIPAPWLETQYF
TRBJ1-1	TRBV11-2	CASSLVVEGYTEAFF
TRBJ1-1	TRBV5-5	CASSLAAEGNTEAFF
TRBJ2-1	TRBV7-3	CASSLLSVSQYNEQFF
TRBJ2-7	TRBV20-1	CSPRGSESSYEQYF
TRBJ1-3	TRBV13	CASSFGRNSGNTIYF
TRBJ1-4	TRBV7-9	CASSLSSTNEKLFF
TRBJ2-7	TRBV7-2	CASSPAGLAAPYEQYF
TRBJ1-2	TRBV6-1	CASSEAWRGWDGYTF
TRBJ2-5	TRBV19	CASSSHLAAEETQYF
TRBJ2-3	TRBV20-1	CSARDPLTSGSPDTQYF
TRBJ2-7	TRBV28	CASSFRPVLGEQYF
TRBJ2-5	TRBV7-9	CASSSRQRESGETQYF
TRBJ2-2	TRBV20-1	CSAEEPPGTNTGELFF
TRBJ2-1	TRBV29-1	CSVEDGLANEQFF
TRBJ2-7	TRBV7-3	CASSLTGSEQYF
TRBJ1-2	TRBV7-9	CASSEGHPANYGYTF
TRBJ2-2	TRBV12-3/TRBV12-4	CASSFRDPGELFF
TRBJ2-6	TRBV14	CASRGTGGASGANVLTF
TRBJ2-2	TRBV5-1	CASSLGTGRAGELFF
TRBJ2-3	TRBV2	CAIPFTDTQYF
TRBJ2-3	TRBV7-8	CASSWGLAVTDTQYF
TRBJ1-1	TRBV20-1	CSARVFGNPNGYTEAFF
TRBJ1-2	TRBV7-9	CASSSPTATPWSGYTF
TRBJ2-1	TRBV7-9	CASSATSGGYEQFF
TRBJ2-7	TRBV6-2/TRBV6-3	CASSYGRGGVYEQYF
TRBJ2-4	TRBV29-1	CSVETGHSGNIQYF
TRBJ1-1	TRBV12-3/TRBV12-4	CASSPAIGDRGNTEAFF
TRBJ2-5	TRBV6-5	CASSYVAGGQETQYF
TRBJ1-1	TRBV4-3	CASSQDLRGRYTEAFF
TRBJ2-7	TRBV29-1	CSAGDGPYEQYF
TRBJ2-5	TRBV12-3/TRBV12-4	CASSWGSGGQETQYF
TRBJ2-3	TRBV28	CASSLRYYPTDTQYF
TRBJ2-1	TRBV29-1	CSVDWGTPPYNEQFF
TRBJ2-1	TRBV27	CASSLSPSYNEQFF
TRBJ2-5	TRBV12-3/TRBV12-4	CASSPPGEETQYF
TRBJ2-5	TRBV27	CASSLTSLFPTQETQYF